This entry lists 15 T cell receptor beta chains sequenced from one sample in a study of T-cell memory formation after mild COVID-19. One entry per CDR3 protein, called by TCRdb with MiXCR from the 5' RACE reads. Found here are roughly 510,000 distinct CDR3 sequences, 17% of them singletons; the top ten hold about 8.1%. The specimen sequenced was PBMCs or a T cell subset sorted from them (not recorded which). These receptors all stem from an adult woman who had mild COVID-19 (a few samples of this study predate the infection). Cell type and time point are not known.

This chain joins TRBV4-3 and TRBJ2-5; D unclear. This CDR3 has 13 residues. The V end was cut by 0 bases, the J end by 7 bases, with 9 bases between. Germline assignment: CDR1 LGHNA and CDR2 YSLEER. CDR3 residues: CASSQDRVLTQYF. The CDR3 nucleotides are TGCGCCAGCAGCCAAGACCGGGTCCTGACCCAGTACTTC.

This chain connects TRBV5-1 to TRBJ1-2; D gene ambiguous. This CDR3 spans 14 amino acids. V gave up 5 bases and J gave up 6 bases, with 17 bases separating them. Germline-derived CDR1 and CDR2 are SGHRS and YFSETQ. The CDR3 DNA reads as TGCGCCAGCAGTAGGGAAGACTCAGGCAATGGCTACACCTTC. Its protein is CASSREDSGNGYTF.

This clonotype was seen more than once but under ten times. The chain carries TRBV7-2 and TRBJ2-3; 16 nucleotides align to TRBD2. Germline lookup yields CDR1 SGHTA and CDR2 FQGNSA. This CDR3 has 16 residues. The V segment lost 5 bases and the J segment 8 bases; nucleotides outside the gene matches: 7. The CDR3 region is CASSPGTSGRAGTQYF. The CDR3 nucleotides read TGTGCCAGCAGCCCCGGGACTAGCGGGAGGGCCGGTACGCAGTATTTT. Based on the CDR3 plus reference TRBV7-2 and TRBJ2-3, the full variable domain is GAGVSQSPSNKVTEKGKDVELRCDPISGHTALYWYRQSLGQGLEFLIYFQGNSAPDKSGLPSDRFSAERTGGSVSTLTIQRTQQEDSAVYLCASSPGTSGRAGTQYFGPGTRLTVL.

This chain joins TRBV4-3 and TRBJ2-7; possibly TRBD2 for D (6 bases). Trimming shortened V by 1 base and J by 5 bases, and 15 bases separated the two germline ends. CDR1 is LGHNA and CDR2 is YSLEER in the germline V gene. The CDR3 has 15 amino acids. The CDR3 protein is CASSQAPGVYDEQYF. The DNA of the CDR3 is TGCGCCAGCAGCCAAGCCCCGGGGGTGTACGACGAGCAGTACTTC.

This clonotype was observed once. V gene TRBV20-1 combines with J gene TRBJ2-5, with D possibly being TRBD2 (7 bases). The germline V gene has CDR1 DFQATT and CDR2 SNEGSKA (reference sequence). V was clipped by 0 bases and J by 2 bases, with 16 bases between them. The CDR3 contains 16 residues. CDR3 in amino acids: CSARDSRAGTQETQYF. As DNA, the CDR3 is TGCAGTGCTAGAGACTCCCGAGCGGGGACACAAGAGACCCAGTACTTC.

There are a few counts of this clonotype. The chain carries TRBV7-2 and TRBJ1-1; D may be TRBD1 (5 bases). The germline V and J ends were trimmed by 1 base and 1 base, with 13 bases remaining between them. Germline V lookup: CDR1 SGHTA, CDR2 FQGNSA. This CDR3 has 16 residues. As DNA, the CDR3 is TGTGCCAGCAGCTTAGTCGGGGGGGTCGGGAACACTGAAGCTTTCTTT. Residues: CASSLVGGVGNTEAFF.

The chain combines TRBV30 with TRBJ1-5; D possibly corresponds to TRBD1 (5 bases). The V gene's germline CDR1 is GTSNPN and CDR2 SVGIG (reference sequence). The V end lost 0 bases, the J end lost 6 bases, and 9 bases lay between the germline ends. This CDR3 has 13 amino acids. The CDR3, as DNA: TGTGCCTGGAGTGTAGGGGAGATTCAGCCCCAGCATTTT. It translates to CAWSVGEIQPQHF.

This clonotype occurred a few times. The chain recombines TRBV5-1 with TRBJ1-1, with D unclear. Germline-derived CDR1 and CDR2 are SGHRS and YFSETQ. V was pared by 0 bases and J by 4 bases, with 7 bases between. The length of the CDR3 is 13 residues. The CDR3 sequence is CASSLVSATEAFF. Here the CDR3 DNA reads TGCGCCAGCAGCTTGGTGTCAGCCACTGAAGCTTTCTTT.

The sample holds a few counts of this clonotype. This rearrangement joins TRBV29-1 to TRBJ2-1; a possible D gene is TRBD2 (6 bases). CDR3 length: 13 residues. Between the trimmed V and J ends, which lost 6 bases and 8 bases, there was a span of 17 bases. Germline V gene lookup returns CDR1 SQVTM and CDR2 ANQGSEA. CDR3 sequence (DNA): TGCAGCGTCGAGACCGGAGGGGTGGATGAGCAGTTCTTC. Its protein product is CSVETGGVDEQFF.

This clonotype was recorded a few times. The chain links TRBV12-3 or TRBV12-4 to TRBJ2-7; no definite D call. Trimming left V 6 bases short and J 4 bases short, with 13 bases between. The CDR3 is 13 residues long. In DNA form, the CDR3 reads TGTGCCAGCAGGGCCGGACGTGAGTACGAGCAGTACTTC. It specifies CASRAGREYEQYF.

The chain employs TRBV25-1 and TRBJ2-6; D is unclear. The germline CDR1 and CDR2 sequences are MGHDK and SYGVNS. CDR3 size: 13 residues. Trimming pared 3 bases from V and 2 bases from J, leaving 2 bases between. The CDR3 nucleotides are TGTGCCAGCAGTGAGGCTGGGGCCAACGTCCTGACTTTC. Protein: CASSEAGANVLTF.

This clonotype appeared a few times. The rearrangement joins TRBV5-1 to TRBJ2-6, with 7 nucleotides matching TRBD1. Germline assignment: CDR1 SGHRS and CDR2 YFSETQ. V lost 1 base, J lost 0 bases, and 1 base stayed unmatched. This CDR3 is 16 amino acids long. The CDR3 region is CASSLRTGSGANVLTF. In DNA form, the CDR3 reads TGCGCCAGCAGCTTGCGGACAGGCTCTGGGGCCAACGTCCTGACTTTC.

The chain combines TRBV12-3 or TRBV12-4 with TRBJ2-1; TRBD1 aligns across 8 bases. This CDR3 region has 15 residues. The ends lost 5 bases at V and 8 bases at J; junction bases unmatched: 11. The CDR3 DNA is TGTGCCAGCAGTGGTGGACAGGGTCATTTCTATGAGCAGTTCTTC. Protein product: CASSGGQGHFYEQFF.

The J gene is TRBJ2-6, the V gene TRBV20-1; D uncertain. The CDR3 has 14 amino acids. The germline V gene has CDR1 DFQATT and CDR2 SNEGSKA (reference sequence). V lost 6 bases, J lost 4 bases, and 13 bases lay in between. The DNA for the CDR3 is TGCAGTGCCTTCTTGGGCGCCGGGGCCAACGTCCTGACTTTC. Protein: CSAFLGAGANVLTF.

This chain uses TRBV7-9 with TRBJ1-2; unclear D gene. This CDR3 contains 13 residues. Trimming pared 0 bases from V and 10 bases from J, leaving 12 bases between. Germline CDR1 reads SEHNR; CDR2 reads FQNEAQ (reference sequence). Here the CDR3 reads CASSLAGDNAYTF. The CDR3 region has the DNA TGTGCCAGCAGCTTAGCAGGTGACAACGCCTACACCTTC.